This T cell receptor beta chain came from a study of T-cell memory formation after mild COVID-19 (dated by TCRdb to about 2021). With regard to the full study: TCR sequence clusters from the two donors were largely donor specific. Longitudinal TCRalpha and TCRbeta repertoire sequencing tracked T-cell clones expanding and contracting after mild COVID-19 in two donors. Two young, previously healthy adult volunteers, one female and one male, were included in the cohort. On the study overall, not on this receptor specifically: Only two mild cases were covered by the study, and larger cohorts that include severe cases with pre-infection samples were considered necessary. Some responding clones were detected in pre-infection memory, suggesting pre-existing cross-reactive memory T cells joined the SARS-CoV-2 response. The second-wave clones that peaked on day 37 were not confirmed to be SARS-CoV-2 specific. Clones that contracted from day 15 to 85 showed balanced CD4/CD8 phenotypes, whereas a second wave of clones that expanded from day 15 to 37 leaned towards CD4+. Contracting CD4+ clones appeared mostly in the CM and EM memory subsets, whereas CD8+ clones were enriched in EMRA.

This clonotype showed up just a few times. It has no known antigen specificity. No much larger clonotype is one base removed from it; base qualities were not supplied. PBMCs were isolated by Ficoll-Paque density gradient centrifugation. The reads were generated on an Illumina NovaSeq 6000. TCRalpha and TCRbeta cDNA libraries were built by 5'RACE with constant-segment primers, adding sample barcodes and unique molecular identifiers. RNA was extracted from every sample with Trizol reagent. Library amplification was performed in two PCR steps, and a second sample barcode and Illumina TruSeq adapters were introduced in the second step. The libraries were sequenced on an Illumina NovaSeq using 2 x 150 bp paired-end reads. The source study handled its data this way. Demultiplexing of reads and collapsing into UMI-guided consensus sequences were performed with migec v1.2.7. Using mixcr v2.1.11, UMI consensuses were aligned to TRA and TRB V and J templates and then assembled into clonotypes. Expanded or contracted clonotypes were those called significant by both edgeR and NoisET, with noise models trained on biological replicates. For edgeR calls, the thresholds were a false discovery rate-adjusted p below 0.01 and a log2 fold-change of 1. As an exploratory analysis of dynamics, max-normalized trajectories of the 1000 most abundant clonotypes were examined with PCA combined with hierarchical clustering. Each responding clone was given a CD4 or CD8 phenotype based on the CD4+ and CD8+ repertoires, which had been sequenced separately. Using fastp trimming at Q25 and MiXCR clonotype assembly, TCRdb reanalyzed the public sequencing data and kept in-frame beta chains. Duplicate CDR3 protein sequences are folded into a single record with the most common DNA and genes. TCRdb's processing, not the study's, gives the V and J calls here. The sample records roughly 450,000 distinct CDR3 sequences, 15% to 20% of which are singletons. The ten largest account for roughly 12% of the sample.

Sequences KGHDR (CDR1) and SFDVKD (CDR2) are obtained from the germline V gene. After removal of 3 bases from V and 8 bases from J, the junction retains 3 bases not matched to a gene. The CDR3 numbers 14 residues from cysteine through phenylalanine. Of all the DNA, just the CDR3 is kept, 42 bases in frame from base 1. The sequence links TRBV24-1 to TRBJ2-4; the junction holds 10 bases that match TRBD2. The TCR was taken from an adult woman who had mild COVID-19 (a few samples of this study predate the infection). The sample titles of this study are shuffled in the database, so cell type and time point are left out; the donor was told from shared clones. Material: PBMCs or a T cell subset sorted from them (not recorded which). In nucleotide form, the sequence is TGTGCCACCAGTGATGTAGCGGGAGGCGACATTCAGTACTTC. Its amino acids are CATSDVAGGDIQYF.